Described below is a single TCR beta chain sequence and its context. Its antigen remains unidentified. The repertoire was sequenced with immunoSEQ multiplex PCR; TCRdb's copy has only in-frame clones and lacks some. The top ten hold 4.5% to 6.5% of the sample, which has approximately 120,000 clones, approximately 90% seen once. These data are taken from a study of T cell responses to AZD1222 COVID-19 vaccine. Study-level findings and limits: Spike-specific TCR breadth rose after two AZD1222 doses, and depth rose as well.

This CDR3 region has 16 residues. Germline CDR1 and CDR2: MNHEY and SVGEGT. J was trimmed by 5 bases and V by 0 bases; bases with no gene match: 7. This material consisted of peripheral blood, taken on day 0 of AZD1222 vaccination. The chain links TRBV6-2 or TRBV6-3 to TRBJ2-1, with 7 bases aligning to TRBD2. This sequence was found in an adult in good health. CDR3 region: CASSYSGGRNDNEQFF. The CDR3 DNA reads TGTGCCAGCAGTTACTCGGGCGGGAGAAACGACAATGAGCAGTTCTTC.